Listed here are 20 T cell receptor beta chains from one sample, sequenced in a study of blood T cell repertoires in COVID-19. Assay: immunoSEQ multiplex PCR; the TCRdb copy retains only in-frame clones and omits some. The data contain 150,000 to 200,000 clones, approximately 86% of them seen just once; the ten biggest clones take up around 0.6%. Specimen: peripheral blood. The receptors come from a man between 60 and 70 years old with COVID-19, enrolled during active disease.

The gene calls are TRBV5-5 and TRBJ1-5; unclear D gene. With 5 bases removed from V and 6 bases from J, the gap between germline ends came to 9 bases. Germline-derived CDR1 and CDR2 are SGHKS and YYEKEE (reference sequence). CDR3 length: 12 residues. The CDR3 loop is CASSPEGQPQHF. CDR3 coding DNA: TGTGCCAGCAGTCCAGAGGGTCAGCCCCAGCATTTT. Supplemented by reference TRBV5-5 and TRBJ1-5, the full variable domain reads DAGVTQSPTHLIKTRGQQVTLRCSPISGHKSVSWYQQVLGQGPQFIFQYYEKEERGRGNFPDRFSARQFPNYSSELNVNALLLGDSALYLCASSPEGQPQHFGDGTRLSIL.

This chain uses TRBV5-5 with TRBJ1-1; 7 bases line up with TRBD1. The germline CDR1 and CDR2 sequences are SGHKS and YYEKEE (reference sequence). V dropped 6 bases and J dropped 4; count of bases not matched to a gene: 15. The CDR3 extends over 16 amino acids. The CDR3 region is CASTHEGARVVTEAFF. The CDR3 nucleotides are TGTGCCAGCACCCACGAGGGGGCCAGAGTTGTCACTGAAGCTTTCTTT.

The rearrangement joins TRBV7-8 to TRBJ1-3, with D perhaps TRBD1 (5 bases). The V and J ends lost 1 base and 10 bases respectively, with 11 bases between them. This CDR3 contains 13 residues. Germline assignment: CDR1 SGHVS and CDR2 FQNEAQ. The CDR3 loop is CASSLEQGRTIYF. The CDR3 region has the DNA TGTGCCAGCAGCTTAGAGCAGGGAAGGACCATATATTTT. Full variable domain (outside the CDR3, taken from reference TRBV7-8 and TRBJ1-3): GAGVSQSPRYKVAKRGQDVALRCDPISGHVSLFWYQQALGQGPEFLTYFQNEAQLDKSGLPSDRFFAERPEGSVSTLKIQRTQQEDSAVYLCASSLEQGRTIYFGEGSWLTVV.

The chain is built from TRBV19 and TRBJ2-5, with 8 bases identical to TRBD1. V lost 5 bases and J lost 4; bases outside the gene matches: 9. Germline lookup yields CDR1 LNHDA and CDR2 SQIVND (reference sequence). The CDR3 sequence is 15 residues long. The CDR3 sequence is CASSPDRGTGETQYF. CDR3 in DNA: TGTGCCAGTAGTCCAGACAGGGGTACGGGAGAGACCCAGTACTTC.

The chain links TRBV7-3 to TRBJ1-1, with 7 bases that match TRBD1. Trimming cost V 4 bases and J 0 bases; bases outside gene matches: 2. The germline CDR1 and CDR2 sequences are SGHTA and FQGTGA. CDR3 length equals 14 residues. The CDR3 protein is CASSSQGLNTEAFF. Written as DNA, the CDR3 is TGTGCCAGCAGCTCACAGGGGTTGAACACTGAAGCTTTCTTT.

The V call is TRBV5-1, the J call TRBJ1-3; a possible D gene is TRBD1 (5 bases). Trimming pared 4 bases from V and 9 bases from J, leaving 20 bases between. Germline loops: CDR1 SGHRS, CDR2 YFSETQ. CDR3 length equals 15 residues. The CDR3: CASSPSGGDRVTIYF. The CDR3, as DNA: TGCGCCAGCAGCCCCTCGGGGGGGGATCGGGTCACCATATATTTT.

The CDR3 loop is CASSHGDSGNEKLFF. The CDR3 DNA follows: TGCGCCAGCAGCCATGGGGACAGCGGTAATGAAAAACTGTTTTTT. The chain carries TRBV4-3 and TRBJ1-4; 7 nucleotides match TRBD1. The junction had 5 bases not matched to a gene; V was cut back by 3 bases and J by 4 bases. Germline loops: CDR1 LGHNA, CDR2 YSLEER. There are 15 residues in the CDR3.

V usage is TRBV11-2 and J usage is TRBJ1-1, with D tentatively TRBD1 (5 bases). Germline CDR1 SGHAT, CDR2 FQNNGV. The CDR3 is 15 amino acids. V lost 5 bases to trimming and J lost 4 bases, with 17 bases between them. The CDR3 coding sequence is TGTGCCAGCAGCCTATCTGTAGGGGTCGGCACTGAAGCTTTCTTT. It yields the protein CASSLSVGVGTEAFF.

The V gene is TRBV6-6, the J gene TRBJ1-6; possible D gene TRBD1, 6 bases. Trimming pared 0 bases from V and 8 bases from J, leaving 8 bases between. The germline CDR1 and CDR2 sequences are MNHNY and SVGAGI (reference sequence). The CDR3 loop spans 14 amino acids. CDR3 sequence (DNA): TGTGCCAGCAGTTACTCTAGACAGGATTCACCCCTCCACTTT. Translating gives CASSYSRQDSPLHF.

The J gene is TRBJ1-1, the V gene TRBV4-2, with TRBD1 matching 9 bases. Per germline, CDR1 LGHNA and CDR2 YNFKEQ. Unmatched junction bases numbered 11, after V lost 0 bases and J lost 3 bases. This CDR3 has 18 residues. The CDR3 is CASSQEAAGTGYYTEAFF. Here the CDR3 DNA reads TGTGCCAGCAGCCAAGAGGCCGCCGGGACAGGGTACTACACTGAAGCTTTCTTT.

The chain has TRBV19 and TRBJ2-5, with a possible D match to TRBD1 (6 bases). Per germline, CDR1 LNHDA and CDR2 SQIVND (reference sequence). The V end lost 3 bases, the J end lost 2 bases, and 13 bases lay between the germline ends. The CDR3 is 15 amino acids. CDR3 sequence: CASSMPGTIQETQYF. CDR3 DNA: TGTGCCAGTAGTATGCCAGGGACAATTCAAGAGACCCAGTACTTC.

The V and J genes are TRBV6-5 and TRBJ2-1; 11 nucleotides line up with TRBD2. Trimming cost V 6 bases and J 7 bases; bases outside gene matches: 8. The CDR3 loop spans 15 amino acids. Germline V gene sequence: CDR1 MNHEY, CDR2 SVGAGI. The CDR3 reads CASRSTSGTGNEQFF. The CDR3 DNA sequence: TGTGCCAGCAGGTCGACTAGCGGGACCGGAAATGAGCAGTTCTTC.

The rearrangement uses TRBV5-1 and TRBJ1-2, with TRBD1 as a possible D gene (6 bases). This CDR3 is built from 15 residues. V was shortened by 0 bases and J by 2 bases, with 11 bases between the two germline ends. Germline CDR1 and CDR2: SGHRS and YFSETQ. DNA for the CDR3: TGCGCCAGCAGCTTGGGGGGACATAGGAACTATGGCTACACCTTC. Its protein is CASSLGGHRNYGYTF. The whole variable domain, remainder taken from reference TRBV5-1 and TRBJ1-2, is KAGVTQTPRYLIKTRGQQVTLSCSPISGHRSVSWYQQTPGQGLQFLFEYFSETQRNKGNFPGRFSGRQFSNSRSEMNVSTLELGDSALYLCASSLGGHRNYGYTFGSGTRLTVV.

In regard to this clone: One end of the junction is discordant with germline, which a read error may explain. The CDR3 protein is CASSLGTGDYQPQHF. The DNA of the CDR3 is TGTGCTAGCAGCTTAGGGACAGGGGATTATCAGCCCCAGCATTTT. V gene TRBV7-7 combines with J gene TRBJ1-5, with 10 positions matching TRBD1. Germline loops: CDR1 SSHAT, CDR2 FNYEAQ (reference sequence). The CDR3 runs 15 residues.

The V and J genes are TRBV27 and TRBJ1-2; 7 bases agree with TRBD1. This CDR3 is 15 amino acids long. Germline trimming cut 6 bases from V and 0 bases from J; bases unmatched to any gene: 7. Germline CDR1 is MNHEY and CDR2 is SMNVEV (reference sequence). CDR3 sequence (DNA): TGTGCCAGCAGGCCTGACAGGGCGACTAACTATGGCTACACCTTC. The encoded protein is CASRPDRATNYGYTF.

This clone was found once. The chain recombines TRBV6-5 with TRBJ2-3, with D perhaps matching TRBD1 (6 bases). This CDR3 has 14 amino acids. The germline V gene encodes CDR1 MNHEY and CDR2 SVGAGI. The V and J ends lost 7 bases and 3 bases respectively, with 14 bases between them. The CDR3 DNA follows: TGTGCCAGCAAACCCCGGACAGCTACAGATACGCAGTATTTT. It codes for CASKPRTATDTQYF.

This rearrangement joins TRBV4-2 to TRBJ2-7, with 11 bases fitting TRBD2. Germline assignment: CDR1 LGHNA and CDR2 YNFKEQ. J lost 2 bases, V lost 1 base, and 16 bases had no gene match. The CDR3 spans 20 residues. This CDR3 reads CASSQVLGVLAGASTYEQYF. CDR3 sequence (DNA): TGTGCCAGCAGCCAAGTATTAGGGGTACTAGCGGGGGCCTCCACCTACGAGCAGTACTTC.

The chain couples TRBV11-2 to TRBJ2-6; 7 nucleotides match TRBD2. This CDR3 contains 15 residues. The germline CDR1 and CDR2 sequences are SGHAT and FQNNGV. V shed 3 bases and J 2 bases; nucleotides not matched to a gene: 1. The CDR3: CASSFGGAGANVLTF. CDR3 coding DNA: TGTGCCAGCAGCTTTGGGGGGGCTGGGGCCAACGTCCTGACTTTC.

CDR3 sequence reads: CASSEYRGGRGDGYTF. The DNA for the CDR3 is TGTGCCAGCAGTGAATACAGGGGCGGCAGGGGCGATGGCTACACCTTC. This chain joins TRBV25-1 and TRBJ1-2; possible D gene TRBD1, 6 bases. In germline, CDR1 is MGHDK, CDR2 SYGVNS. V was trimmed by 0 bases and J by 6 bases, leaving 17 bases between them. CDR3 length: 16 residues.

The J gene is TRBJ1-1, the V gene TRBV11-3; D is ambiguous. Trimming pared 5 bases from V and 3 bases from J, leaving 10 bases between. Germline V gives CDR1 SGHNT, CDR2 YENEEA. CDR3 length: 13 residues. CDR3 coding DNA: TGTGCCAGCAGCCTCAACAGAGACACTGAAGCTTTCTTT. Encoded protein: CASSLNRDTEAFF.